One sample yielded the 23 T cell receptor beta chains listed below, sequenced in a study of T cell responses to AZD1222 COVID-19 vaccine. Assay used: immunoSEQ multiplex PCR; TCRdb lists only in-frame clones, some missing. This table has 60,000 to 80,000 clones, around 81% appearing once. The sample in question was peripheral blood, obtained 28 days after the second AZD1222 dose. The receptors here all came from an adult who received the AZD1222 COVID-19 vaccine.

The chain employs TRBV7-9 and TRBJ2-5; the D gene is possibly TRBD1 (6 bases). Germline CDR1 SEHNR, CDR2 FQNEAQ (reference sequence). Trimming took 5 bases from V and 4 from J, leaving 14 bases between them. This CDR3 has 14 amino acids. CDR3 sequence reads: CASSTWTARETQYF. As DNA, the CDR3 is TGTGCCAGCAGCACATGGACAGCTCGAGAGACCCAGTACTTC. Together with reference TRBV7-9 and TRBJ2-5, the CDR3 gives the full variable domain: DTGVSQNPRHKITKRGQNVTFRCDPISEHNRLYWYRQTLGQGPEFLTYFQNEAQLEKSRLLSDRFSAERPKGSFSTLEIQRTEQGDSAMYLCASSTWTARETQYFGPGTRLLVL.

This clone was picked up a small number of times. This chain joins TRBV2 and TRBJ2-5; D may be TRBD2 (6 bases). The CDR3 loop spans 15 amino acids. Trimming shortened V by 2 bases and J by 0 bases, and 10 bases separated the two germline ends. In germline, CDR1 is SNHLY, CDR2 FYNNEI. The CDR3 reads CASSEFGGDQETQYF. In DNA, the CDR3 is TGTGCCAGCAGTGAATTCGGGGGAGACCAAGAGACCCAGTACTTC.

This chain links TRBV25-1 with TRBJ2-1; 7 bases map to TRBD2. The CDR3 length is 13 residues. V dropped 3 bases and J dropped 13; count of bases not matched to a gene: 9. Germline V gives CDR1 MGHDK, CDR2 SYGVNS. CDR3 DNA: TGTGCCAGCAGTGATCTAGCGGTATACCCCCAGTTCTTC. Translated, it gives CASSDLAVYPQFF.

The rearrangement joins TRBV2 to TRBJ1-4, with D maybe TRBD1 (6 bases). The ends were cut back, 0 bases at V and 6 bases at J, with 14 bases in the middle. The CDR3 has 16 residues. Germline CDR1 and CDR2: SNHLY and FYNNEI. CDR3 residues: CASSEADGGLDEKLFF. DNA for the CDR3: TGTGCCAGCAGTGAAGCGGACGGGGGGCTGGATGAAAAACTGTTTTTT.

V and J are TRBV29-1 and TRBJ2-7; the D gene could be TRBD1 or TRBD2 (5 bases each). The V and J ends lost 1 base and 0 bases respectively, with 10 bases between them. Germline CDR1 reads SQVTM; CDR2 reads ANQGSEA. This CDR3 contains 14 residues. In DNA form, the CDR3 reads TGCAGCGTTGAAGCGGCAGGGAGCTCCTACGAGCAGTACTTC. Translating gives CSVEAAGSSYEQYF.

This clone was detected only once. V and J are TRBV11-3 and TRBJ2-7; tentatively, D is TRBD2 (6 bases). This CDR3 region has 15 residues. Trimming took 0 bases from V and 6 from J, leaving 15 bases between them. CDR1 SGHNT and CDR2 YENEEA come from the germline V gene. CDR3 loop: CASSLDPGGYGEQYF. CDR3 nucleotides: TGTGCCAGCAGCTTAGATCCTGGAGGGTACGGCGAGCAGTACTTC.

CDR3 amino acids: CASSQEVLGLAGGSDTGELFF. CDR3 nucleotide sequence: TGTGCCAGCAGCCAAGAAGTTCTGGGACTAGCGGGGGGTTCGGACACCGGGGAGCTGTTTTTT. The J gene is TRBJ2-2, the V gene TRBV3-1 (or the pseudogene TRBV3-2); 15 bases line up with TRBD2. The germline V gene has CDR1 LGHDT and CDR2 YNNKEL (reference sequence). The CDR3 has 21 residues. The V and J ends lost 0 bases and 3 bases, in that order; junction bases with no gene match: 11.

In nucleotides, the CDR3 is TGTGCCAGCAGTTCCATAGTAGCGGGAGGACCGCACGAGCAGTACTTC. Encoded protein: CASSSIVAGGPHEQYF. This chain links TRBV6-5 with TRBJ2-7, with TRBD2 matching 10 bases. The V segment lost 4 bases and the J segment 5 bases; nucleotides outside the gene matches: 11. CDR1 is MNHEY, CDR2 SVGAGI, per germline. The CDR3 runs 16 residues.

The chain links TRBV4-3 to TRBJ2-5; the D call may be TRBD1 or TRBD2 (5 bases each). The germline V and J ends were trimmed by 0 bases and 5 bases, with 16 bases remaining between them. The germline V gene encodes CDR1 LGHNA and CDR2 YSLEER. The CDR3 runs 16 residues. The CDR3 DNA reads as TGCGCCAGCAGCCAAGAAGGCACTGGGGACGGGGAGACCCAGTACTTC. Its protein product is CASSQEGTGDGETQYF.

The chain recombines TRBV7-2 with TRBJ2-3; 9 nucleotides match TRBD2. Trimming at V came to 5 bases and at J to 3 bases, leaving 12 bases not matched to a gene. From germline, CDR1 is SGHTA and CDR2 FQGNSA. The CDR3 spans 17 residues. The CDR3, as DNA: TGTGCCAGCAGCCCCAGGGTTAGCGGGAGTGTTACAGATACGCAGTATTTT. It encodes CASSPRVSGSVTDTQYF.

This clone was found a few times. V and J are TRBV29-1 and TRBJ1-6, with 8 positions matching TRBD1. V shed 6 bases, J shed 8 bases, and the junction held 6 bases outside the gene matches. Germline V gene data show CDR1 as SQVTM and CDR2 as ANQGSEA. The CDR3 covers 13 residues. The CDR3: CSVRGREDSPLHF. CDR3 nucleotide sequence: TGCAGCGTCAGGGGGCGTGAAGATTCACCCCTCCACTTT.

V and J are TRBV11-2 and TRBJ2-5, with TRBD2 matching 11 bases. CDR3 length: 18 residues. Germline V CDR1 and CDR2: SGHAT, FQNNGV. With V trimmed by 6 bases and J by 1 base, 13 bases remained unmatched. DNA for the CDR3: TGTGCCAGCAGTTCTAGGCGAGTTACTAGCGGGGGCCAAGAGACCCAGTACTTC. It is translated as CASSSRRVTSGGQETQYF.

The chain joins TRBV5-8 to TRBJ1-2; no clear D. This CDR3 spans 12 amino acids. CDR1 and CDR2 (germline): SGHTS, YDEGEE. Trimming took 1 base from V and 8 from J, leaving 9 bases between them. CDR3 nucleotides: TGTGCCAGCAGCTTGAGCAGCTGGGGCTACACCTTC. This translates into CASSLSSWGYTF.

The CDR3 loop reads CAISDRGSHYEQYF. The CDR3, as DNA: TGTGCCATCAGTGACAGGGGATCACATTACGAGCAGTACTTC. The V gene is TRBV10-3, the J gene TRBJ2-7, with D possibly TRBD1 on 6 matching bases. This CDR3 is 14 amino acids long. V gave up 3 bases and J gave up 4 bases, with 13 bases separating them. Germline CDR1 and CDR2: ENHRY and SYGVKD.

This chain links TRBV28 with TRBJ1-2; D gene unclear. The CDR3 extends over 12 amino acids. The ends were cut back, 7 bases at V and 12 bases at J, with 18 bases in the middle. CDR1 and CDR2 from the germline V gene are MDHEN and SYDVKM. The CDR3 DNA follows: TGTGCCAGCACCTCCCTCGGCGCCGGGAACACCTTC. Its translation is CASTSLGAGNTF.

This chain links TRBV5-4 with TRBJ2-3, with D possibly matching TRBD1 (6 bases). The CDR3 has 16 residues. The V gene's germline CDR1 is SGHNT and CDR2 YYREEE (reference sequence). V was pared by 0 bases and J by 0 bases, with 11 bases between. Here the CDR3 DNA reads TGTGCCAGCAGCTTGGTCCTAGGACAGAGCACAGATACGCAGTATTTT. It encodes CASSLVLGQSTDTQYF.

The V call is TRBV28, the J call TRBJ2-3; D call uncertain. The V and J ends lost 2 bases and 10 bases respectively, with 10 bases between them. This CDR3 has 12 amino acids. Germline CDR1 is MDHEN and CDR2 is SYDVKM. CDR3 loop: CASSLLMTAQYF. The CDR3 DNA is TGTGCCAGCAGTTTACTTATGACCGCGCAGTATTTT.

This clone has more than one count but fewer than ten. V is TRBV12-3 or TRBV12-4 and J is TRBJ1-6; D call uncertain. The length of the CDR3 is 12 residues. Deletions cut 5 bases from V and 9 bases from J, with 8 bases between. The CDR3 sequence: CASSTFSSPLHF. CDR3 bases: TGTGCCAGCAGTACTTTCTCTTCACCCCTCCACTTT.

The V call is TRBV5-4, the J call TRBJ2-1; 9 nucleotides align to TRBD1. The CDR3 loop spans 15 amino acids. Germline V gene lookup returns CDR1 SGHNT and CDR2 YYREEE (reference sequence). V was clipped by 1 base and J by 3 bases; unmatched bases: 2. The CDR3 DNA reads as TGTGCCAGCAGCTTGTTGGGACAGGGCTACAATGAGCAGTTCTTC. As protein: CASSLLGQGYNEQFF. The full variable domain, rest sourced from reference TRBV5-4 and TRBJ2-1, is ETGVTQSPTHLIKTRGQQVTLRCSSQSGHNTVSWYQQALGQGPQFIFQYYREEENGRGNFPPRFSGLQFPNYSSELNVNALELDDSALYLCASSLLGQGYNEQFFGPGTRLTVL.

The chain is built from TRBV9 and TRBJ2-1; D not certain. Per germline, CDR1 SGDLS and CDR2 YYNGEE. Trimming shortened V by 3 bases and J by 6 bases, and 10 bases separated the two germline ends. The CDR3 consists of 13 residues. The chain's CDR3 is CASSDWPANEQFF. CDR3 bases: TGTGCCAGCAGCGATTGGCCAGCCAATGAGCAGTTCTTC.

The count of this clone is one. The V and J genes are TRBV19 and TRBJ1-2; possible D gene TRBD1, 6 bases. Trimming removed 5 bases at V and 4 bases at J, with 14 bases between. From germline, CDR1 is LNHDA and CDR2 SQIVND (reference sequence). This CDR3 has 14 residues. The CDR3 loop is CASSSDRNSYGYTF. CDR3 in DNA: TGTGCCAGTAGTTCCGACAGGAACTCCTATGGCTACACCTTC.

This clone was seen once. This chain joins TRBV5-5 and TRBJ2-7; 8 bases are shared with TRBD2. V lost 2 bases, J lost 5 bases, and 6 bases stayed unmatched. CDR1 is SGHKS and CDR2 is YYEKEE in the germline V gene (reference sequence). This CDR3 has 14 amino acids. DNA for the CDR3: TGTGCCAGCAGCTTAGGACTAGCTGGGGACGAGCAGTACTTC. Protein: CASSLGLAGDEQYF.

The rearrangement uses TRBV10-1 and TRBJ2-2; the match to TRBD2 covers 12 bases. This CDR3 spans 18 amino acids. Germline loops: CDR1 WNHNN, CDR2 SYGVQD (reference sequence). V lost 3 bases to trimming and J lost 6 bases; unmatched junction nucleotides: 11. The CDR3 spells CASSEPTSGRLSAGELFF. CDR3 in DNA: TGCGCCAGCAGTGAACCGACTAGCGGGAGATTGTCGGCCGGGGAGCTGTTTTTT.